These T cell receptor beta chains were read from a single sample in a study of T cells after yellow fever vaccination. TCRdb re-analysed the 5' RACE reads in MiXCR, keeping a single row per CDR3 protein. The table shows about 310,000 distinct CDR3 sequences, with more than 3% occurring only once. The sample was PBMCs, taken on the day of the yellow fever booster vaccination. The source is a man younger than 30 who received the YFV17D yellow fever vaccine. CDR3s include the opening cysteine and the closing phenylalanine or tryptophan. Fields, in order: CDR3 length, V gene, clone size, D gene, J gene, CDR3 protein, CDR3 DNA. A D gene is named only where the DNA matches it firmly. Some rows mark clone size as missing; the rest say once, few, many or name a class of expanded clone.

14,TRBV7-2,many,.,TRBJ1-2,CASSLRGPDYGYTF,TGTGCCAGCAGCTTAAGGGGCCCTGACTATGGCTACACCTTC
14,TRBV5-1,.,.,TRBJ1-2,CASSLEGAGYGYTF,TGCGCCAGCAGCTTGGAAGGGGCCGGCTATGGCTACACCTTC
16,TRBV5-1,many,TRBD2,TRBJ2-3,CASSLPSGVSTDTQYF,TGCGCCAGCAGCTTGCCTAGCGGGGTCAGCACAGATACGCAGTATTTT
14,TRBV4-1,many,TRBD1,TRBJ2-1,CASSIRDSYNEQFF,TGCGCCAGCAGCATCCGGGACAGCTACAATGAGCAGTTCTTC
15,TRBV5-4,.,.,TRBJ1-3,CASTWGGGGGNTIYF,TGTGCCAGCACCTGGGGCGGAGGCGGTGGAAACACCATATATTTT
12,TRBV5-1,many,.,TRBJ2-3,CASTPGTDTQYF,TGCGCCAGCACCCCGGGTACAGATACGCAGTATTTT
15,TRBV10-3,few,TRBD1,TRBJ1-3,CAISDRGFGGNTIYF,TGTGCCATCTCCGACAGGGGTTTCGGTGGAAACACCATATATTTT
13,TRBV5-1,many,TRBD1,TRBJ1-1,CASKRDSNTEAFF,TGCGCCAGCAAGCGGGACAGCAACACTGAAGCTTTCTTT
14,TRBV5-1,few,.,TRBJ2-7,CASSPDSGAYEQYF,TGCGCCAGCAGCCCAGACTCGGGAGCCTACGAGCAGTACTTC
14,TRBV7-2,.,.,TRBJ2-1,CASSLAGGRNEQFF,TGTGCCAGCAGCTTAGCCGGGGGCCGGAATGAGCAGTTCTTC
14,TRBV5-1,many,.,TRBJ2-5,CASSLAGVTKTQYF,TGCGCCAGCAGCTTGGCGGGGGTCACGAAGACCCAGTACTTC
15,TRBV5-1,many,TRBD1,TRBJ2-2,CASSPDRGITGELFF,TGCGCCAGCAGCCCGGACAGGGGTATCACCGGGGAGCTGTTTTTT
15,TRBV24-1,.,TRBD1,TRBJ2-3,CATSDDRDRADTQYF,TGTGCCACCAGTGATGATCGGGACAGGGCGGATACGCAGTATTTT
15,TRBV7-9,many,TRBD2,TRBJ2-5,CASSTGLGRIETQYF,TGTGCCAGCAGCACAGGACTAGGGAGGATTGAGACCCAGTACTTC
14,TRBV7-3,many,TRBD1,TRBJ1-1,CASSLMGAQGDAFF,TGTGCCAGCAGCTTAATGGGGGCGCAGGGGGATGCTTTCTTT
18,TRBV24-1,few,.,TRBJ2-7,CATSDLTGNGTISYEQYF,TGTGCCACCAGTGATTTGACAGGGAACGGCACCATCTCCTACGAGCAGTACTTC
13,TRBV10-3,.,.,TRBJ2-1,CAITRDPRVGQFF,TGTGCCATCACTCGGGACCCCCGGGTGGGGCAGTTCTTC
14,TRBV7-9,many,.,TRBJ1-5,CASSYSGDGQPQHF,TGTGCCAGCAGCTACTCAGGGGACGGGCAGCCCCAGCATTTT
12,TRBV20-1,many,.,TRBJ2-7,CSASNREGEQYF,TGCAGTGCTAGTAATAGGGAAGGGGAGCAGTACTTC
13,TRBV5-1,many,.,TRBJ1-5,CASSYNRDQPQHF,TGCGCCAGCAGCTACAACAGGGATCAGCCCCAGCATTTT
17,TRBV5-4,few,TRBD2,TRBJ2-3,CASSPMTSGGRTDTQYF,TGTGCCAGCAGCCCTATGACTAGCGGGGGTCGGACAGATACGCAGTATTTT
14,TRBV9,few,TRBD1,TRBJ2-3,CASTRTGGTDTQYF,TGTGCCAGCACCCGGACAGGGGGCACAGATACGCAGTATTTT
12,TRBV12-3/TRBV12-4,few,TRBD1,TRBJ1-5,CASMGQGQPQHF,TGTGCCAGCATGGGACAGGGTCAGCCCCAGCATTTT
17,TRBV24-1,few,.,TRBJ2-2,CATSDGIRDMNTGELFF,TGTGCCACCAGTGACGGAATCCGGGACATGAACACCGGGGAGCTGTTTTTT
11,TRBV6-2/TRBV6-3,.,TRBD2,TRBJ2-1,CASSTRRGKFF,TGTGCCAGCTCGACCCGGCGGGGGAAGTTCTTC
12,TRBV12-3/TRBV12-4,many,.,TRBJ2-3,CASSFPTDTQYF,TGTGCCAGCAGTTTTCCCACAGATACGCAGTATTTT
14,TRBV4-1,few,TRBD1,TRBJ2-3,CASSLTGAPDTQYF,TGCGCCAGCAGCCTAACAGGGGCCCCAGATACGCAGTATTTT
16,TRBV4-1,.,TRBD2,TRBJ2-3,CASSQAAGEFTDTQYF,TGCGCCAGCAGTCAGGCGGCGGGGGAGTTCACAGATACGCAGTATTTT
15,TRBV12-3/TRBV12-4,many,.,TRBJ2-3,CASSSSRGEADTQYF,TGTGCCAGCAGTTCTAGCAGGGGTGAGGCAGATACGCAGTATTTT
14,TRBV12-3/TRBV12-4,many,.,TRBJ1-2,CASSLGGAAYGYTF,TGTGCCAGCAGTTTAGGGGGGGCGGCTTATGGCTACACCTTC
17,TRBV25-1,few,TRBD1,TRBJ1-5,CASSEMLDRWGSFPQHF,TGTGCCAGCAGTGAAATGTTGGACAGGTGGGGCTCTTTCCCCCAGCATTTT
16,TRBV6-5,few,TRBD1,TRBJ2-2,CASSVDREVTGGELFF,TGTGCCAGCAGTGTGGACAGGGAAGTAACTGGCGGGGAGCTGTTTTTT
18,TRBV6-2/TRBV6-3,many,TRBD2,TRBJ2-2,CASSYARGGLAKRRELFF,TGTGCCAGCAGTTACGCGCGGGGAGGACTAGCCAAGCGTAGGGAGCTGTTTTTT
14,TRBV9,many,.,TRBJ2-5,CASSVGFTQETQYF,TGTGCCAGCAGCGTAGGGTTTACCCAAGAGACCCAGTACTTC
14,TRBV5-1,few,.,TRBJ2-5,CASSLGVGEETQYF,TGCGCCAGCAGCCTGGGGGTAGGAGAAGAGACCCAGTACTTC
14,TRBV9,many,.,TRBJ1-2,CASSPRRELDGYTF,TGTGCCAGCAGCCCTCGCCGGGAATTGGATGGCTACACCTTC
14,TRBV18,.,TRBD2,TRBJ2-1,CASSRTSANNEQFF,TGTGCCAGCTCCCGGACTAGTGCGAACAATGAGCAGTTCTTC
11,TRBV4-1,few,.,TRBJ1-1,CASSSIQGRFF,TGCGCCAGCAGCTCCATCCAGGGTAGGTTCTTT
15,TRBV10-3,few,TRBD1,TRBJ1-1,CAIRDRGIMNTEAFF,TGTGCCATCAGAGACAGGGGGATCATGAACACTGAAGCTTTCTTT
18,TRBV4-3,.,TRBD1,TRBJ2-1,CASSQDFPFGDSRNEQFF,TGCGCCAGCAGCCAAGATTTCCCTTTCGGGGACAGTAGGAATGAGCAGTTCTTC
12,TRBV6-2/TRBV6-3,many,.,TRBJ2-5,CASRQYQETQYF,TGTGCCAGCAGGCAGTACCAAGAGACCCAGTACTTC
16,TRBV5-4,many,.,TRBJ1-2,CASSPPGDRSLYGYTF,TGTGCCAGCAGCCCACCGGGCGACAGGTCTCTCTATGGCTACACCTTC
15,TRBV5-1,many,TRBD1,TRBJ2-5,CASQTGTAYQETQYF,TGCGCCAGCCAGACCGGGACAGCTTACCAAGAGACCCAGTACTTC
15,TRBV19,many,.,TRBJ1-4,CASSIGVATNEKLFF,TGTGCCAGTAGTATTGGTGTTGCAACTAATGAAAAACTGTTTTTT